Sequencing of this T cell receptor (beta chain) was carried out in a study of blood T cell repertoires in COVID-19. About the research overall: From the United States, Italy and Spain came samples of acute and convalescent COVID-19. From T cells, B-cell-depleted T cells, or PBMCs came the material, which was cDNA or gDNA.

The CDR3 runs 17 residues. V lost 0 bases and J lost 1; bases outside the gene matches: 5. Germline CDR1 SGDLS, CDR2 YYNGEE. While infection was still active, Seattle patients were enrolled and then followed longitudinally. As processed by the authors: Counts of nucleated cells, estimated from reference gene primer amplification, were obtained. Clones were sequenced by immunoSEQ multiplex PCR, and TCRdb holds only the in-frame ones, with some missing. D and trimming come from the DNA, and the V and J calls and clone size come from that table. The data contain over 250,000 clones, roughly 92% of them seen just once; the ten biggest clones take up over 2%. This clone was found a few times.

J is TRBJ2-7 and V is TRBV9; 12 bases map to TRBD2. The source material was peripheral blood. This TCR derives from a woman aged 25-40 years with COVID-19, enrolled during active disease. For the CDR3, the DNA is TGTGCCAGCAGCGTAGACCCCGGACTAGCGGGATCCTACGAGCAGTACTTC. This sequence encodes CASSVDPGLAGSYEQYF.